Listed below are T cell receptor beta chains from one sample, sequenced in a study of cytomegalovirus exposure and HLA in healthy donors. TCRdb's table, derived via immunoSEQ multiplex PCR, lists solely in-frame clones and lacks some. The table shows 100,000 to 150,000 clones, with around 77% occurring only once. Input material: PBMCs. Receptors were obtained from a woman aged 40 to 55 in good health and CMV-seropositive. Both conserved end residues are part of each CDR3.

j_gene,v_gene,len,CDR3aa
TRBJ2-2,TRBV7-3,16,CASSLNGGRSTGELFF
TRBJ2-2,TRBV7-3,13,CASSLTGAGELFF
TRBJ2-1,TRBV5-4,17,CASSPRTSGYSYNEQFF
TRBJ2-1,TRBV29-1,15,CSVAMTSGRNNEQFF
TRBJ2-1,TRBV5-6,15,CASSLAPTGYNEQFF
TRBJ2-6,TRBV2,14,CASEGGGGANVLTF
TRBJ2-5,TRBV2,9,CATGETQYF
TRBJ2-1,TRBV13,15,CASSSLAGGVNEQFF
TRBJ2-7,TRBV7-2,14,CASSPRPGAYEQYF
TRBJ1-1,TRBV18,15,CASSPSRRVNTEAFF
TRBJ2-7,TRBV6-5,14,CASSGTSGTYEQYF
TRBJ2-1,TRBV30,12,CAWSLDFNEQFF
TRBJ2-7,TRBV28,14,CASSRTSVPYEQYF
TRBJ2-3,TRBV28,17,CASSLMRLAGVPDTQYF
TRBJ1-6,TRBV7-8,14,CASSPRQKDSPLHF
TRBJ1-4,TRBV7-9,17,CASSLREQANRNEKLFF
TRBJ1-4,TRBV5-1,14,CASSSGTGYEKLFF
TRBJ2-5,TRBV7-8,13,CASSSHRQETQYF
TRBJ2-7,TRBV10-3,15,CAIRREEREGYEQYF
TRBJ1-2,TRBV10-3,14,CAISESQGPYGYTF
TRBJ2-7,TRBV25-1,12,CASSLDSYEQYF
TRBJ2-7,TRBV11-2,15,CASSSLAGDPYEQYF
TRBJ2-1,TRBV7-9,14,CARFRGTSGSPRVF
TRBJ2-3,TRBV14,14,CASSQGGAPDTQYF
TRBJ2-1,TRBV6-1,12,CASTTDYNEQFF
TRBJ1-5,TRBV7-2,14,CASSFRQGDQPQHF
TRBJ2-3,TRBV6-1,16,CASSEAGTLSRDTQYF
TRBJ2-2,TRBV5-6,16,CASSLGQGAFTGELFF
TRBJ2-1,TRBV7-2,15,CASKLLGLAPDEQFF
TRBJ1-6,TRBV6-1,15,CASSALGGSGSPLHF
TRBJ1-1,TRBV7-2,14,CASSPEVMNTEAFF
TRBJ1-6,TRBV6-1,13,CASSRDTGPPLHF
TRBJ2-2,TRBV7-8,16,CASSLAGGANTGELFF
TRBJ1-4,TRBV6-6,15,CASSYSPATNEKLFF
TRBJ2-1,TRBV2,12,CASRLAGGEQFF
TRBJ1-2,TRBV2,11,CARYREGGYTF
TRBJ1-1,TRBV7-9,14,CASSLEQGNTEAFF
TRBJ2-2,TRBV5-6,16,CASSLAGRWGTGELFF
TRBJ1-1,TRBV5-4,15,CASSLTGGFGTEAFF
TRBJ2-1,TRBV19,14,CASRMAGGYNEQFF
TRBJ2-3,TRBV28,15,CASSFLDRLADTQYF
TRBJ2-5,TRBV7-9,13,CASSGTRRETQYF
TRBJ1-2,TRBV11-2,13,CASSPSGNYGYTF
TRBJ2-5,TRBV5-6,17,CASSSGGRPGVEETQYF
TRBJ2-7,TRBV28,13,CATRVGGAYEQYF
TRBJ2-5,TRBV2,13,CASDDRGLETQYF
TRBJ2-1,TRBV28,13,CASSGTPNNEQFF
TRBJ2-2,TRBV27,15,CASSDRGLSTGELFF
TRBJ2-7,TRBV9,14,CASSVTLTSSEQYF
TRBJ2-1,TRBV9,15,CASTQRASGSYEQFF